This T cell receptor beta chain appears in the sequencing data of a study of shared clonotypes between healthy human individuals. The study, taken as a whole, reports: Some clonotypes were shared by all four sorted-subset donors, while others were not shared. The non-shared ones had lower generation probabilities than the shared ones.

A split of CD4+ cells into CD45RA+ naive and CD45RA-negative memory subsets was performed. The repertoire was sequenced with immunoSEQ multiplex PCR; TCRdb's copy has only in-frame clones and lacks some. The sample records 2 million to 3 million clones, 80% to 95% being singletons. As for this clone: Its antigen remains unidentified.

Sequenced input: naive CD4+ T cells from PBMCs. Documented subset: CD45RA+ positively selected. This receptor was obtained from a man aged 18 to 35 in good health. Some clones in this sample may be carry-over from other donors' samples.

The CDR3 loop reads CASSQQATTEAFF. In nucleotides, the CDR3 is TGTGCCAGCAGTCAACAGGCTACCACTGAAGCTTTCTTT. V and J are TRBV6-1 and TRBJ1-1, with a weak D call TRBD1 (5 bases). The CDR3 covers 13 residues. V was pared by 5 bases and J by 4 bases, with 11 bases between. Germline CDR1 is MNHNS and CDR2 is SASEGT.